This T cell receptor (beta chain) is from a study of graft-versus-host responses after intestinal transplantation. From germline, CDR1 is SGHAT and CDR2 FQNNGV. The CDR3 is made up of 15 amino acids. J lost 3 bases, V lost 0 bases, and 5 bases had no gene match. With regard to this clone: Its antigen is unknown.

Only in-frame clones appear in the TCRdb table, and some are missing; sequencing was by immunoSEQ multiplex PCR. This sample yields 80,000 to 100,000 clones, of which 85% to 90% are seen a single time; approximately 0.35% belongs to the top ten. The rearrangement links TRBV11-2 to TRBJ2-7, with TRBD1 identical over 7 bases. The clonotype comes from a human donor who received an intestinal transplant. The material was unstimulated CD4+ T cells sorted from spleen or lymph node cells, obtained before intestinal transplant. CDR3 sequence reads: CASSLEPTGIYEQYF. The CDR3 DNA reads TGTGCCAGCAGCTTAGAACCGACAGGGATCTACGAGCAGTACTTC.